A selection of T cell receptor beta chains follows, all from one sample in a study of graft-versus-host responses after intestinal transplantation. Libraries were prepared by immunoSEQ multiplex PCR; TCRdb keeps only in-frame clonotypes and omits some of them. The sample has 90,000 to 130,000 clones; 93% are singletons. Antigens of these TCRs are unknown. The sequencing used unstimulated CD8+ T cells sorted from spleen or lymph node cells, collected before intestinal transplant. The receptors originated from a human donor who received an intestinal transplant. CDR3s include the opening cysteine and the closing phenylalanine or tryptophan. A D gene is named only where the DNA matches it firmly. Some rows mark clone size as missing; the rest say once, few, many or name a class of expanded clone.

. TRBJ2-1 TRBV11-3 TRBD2 CASSPPLTTSGKEQFF TGTGCCAGCAGCCCACCGCTCACGACTAGCGGGAAAGAGCAGTTCTTC
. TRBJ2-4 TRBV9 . CASSSGRAQYF TGTGCCAGCAGCTCGGGACGGGCTCAGTACTTC
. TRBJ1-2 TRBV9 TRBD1 CASSPGQGAIHNYGYTF TGTGCCAGCAGCCCTGGACAGGGGGCTATTCATAACTATGGCTACACCTTC
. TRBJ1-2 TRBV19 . CASSARTVFYGYTF TGTGCCAGTAGTGCGCGGACAGTTTTTTATGGCTACACCTTC
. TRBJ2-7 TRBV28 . CASSLNRYYEQYF TGTGCCAGCAGTCTGAACCGGTACTACGAGCAGTACTTC
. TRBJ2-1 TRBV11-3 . CASSSTLDNSYNEQFF TGTGCCAGCAGCTCGACGCTAGACAACTCCTACAATGAGCAGTTCTTC
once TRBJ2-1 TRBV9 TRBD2 CASSGRLAGEQFF TGTGCCAGCAGCGGCCGACTAGCGGGAGAGCAGTTCTTC
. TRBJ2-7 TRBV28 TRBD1 CASSLDRTGGYEQYF TGTGCCAGCAGTTTAGATCGGACAGGCGGTTACGAGCAGTACTTC
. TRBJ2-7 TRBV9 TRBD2 CASSAGDWGTRNEQYF TGTGCCAGCAGCGCAGGCGATTGGGGGACTAGAAACGAGCAGTACTTC
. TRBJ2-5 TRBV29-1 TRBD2 CSVEDSWREPSPLQETQYF TGCAGCGTTGAAGATAGCTGGCGGGAGCCAAGCCCCTTACAAGAGACCCAGTACTTC
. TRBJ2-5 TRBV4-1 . CASSQTKSIRETQYF TGCGCCAGCAGCCAGACCAAGTCGATACGGGAGACCCAGTACTTC
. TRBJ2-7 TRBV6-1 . CASSSRWESEQYF TGTGCCAGCAGTAGTCGGTGGGAATCCGAGCAGTACTTC
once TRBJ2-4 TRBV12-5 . CASGTKNIQYF TGTGCTAGTGGTACTAAAAACATTCAGTACTTC
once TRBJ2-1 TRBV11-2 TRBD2 CASSRRTSGDVWFF TGTGCCAGCAGCCGACGGACTAGCGGCGATGTGTGGTTCTTC
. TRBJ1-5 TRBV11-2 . CASSLGRNNQPQHF TGTGCCAGCAGCCTGGGACGGAACAATCAGCCCCAGCATTTT